These 20 T cell receptor beta chains were all obtained from the same sample, sequenced in a study of chemoradiotherapy in HPV16-positive cancers. TCRdb's copy holds only in-frame clones and misses some; the assay was immunoSEQ multiplex PCR. The table records some 31,000 clones, about 90% of them present only once. Specimen: blood, collected from a patient who underwent chemoradiotherapy. The receptors shown here come from a human donor with HPV-associated anogenital cancer.

The V gene is TRBV5-8, the J gene TRBJ2-1, with TRBD1 as a possible D gene (6 bases). Germline V gives CDR1 SGHTS, CDR2 YDEGEE. The length of the CDR3 is 16 residues. V was shortened by 2 bases and J by 0 bases, with 12 bases between the two germline ends. CDR3 sequence (DNA): TGTGCCAGCAGCTTAGGGGGTGCCCCCTCCTACAATGAGCAGTTCTTC. It yields the protein CASSLGGAPSYNEQFF.

V gene TRBV7-2 combines with J gene TRBJ1-1; D gene uncertain. V dropped 1 base and J dropped 3 bases, with 12 bases sitting between them. Germline CDR1 and CDR2: SGHTA and FQGNSA. This CDR3 has 15 amino acids. CDR3 region: CASSLGVAVDTEAFF. The CDR3 DNA follows: TGTGCCAGCAGCTTAGGGGTAGCGGTGGACACTGAAGCTTTCTTT. The full variable domain, its missing parts supplied by reference TRBV7-2 and TRBJ1-1, is GAGVSQSPSNKVTEKGKDVELRCDPISGHTALYWYRQSLGQGLEFLIYFQGNSAPDKSGLPSDRFSAERTGGSVSTLTIQRTQQEDSAVYLCASSLGVAVDTEAFFGQGTRLTVV.

The chain employs TRBV2 and TRBJ2-5, with D possibly TRBD2 on 6 matching bases. Germline V lookup: CDR1 SNHLY, CDR2 FYNNEI. CDR3 length equals 16 residues. V lost 3 bases and J lost 4, with 18 bases in between. The CDR3 loop reads CASSDGFGGARETQYF. The CDR3 nucleotides are TGTGCCAGCAGTGACGGCTTTGGCGGGGCCAGAGAGACCCAGTACTTC.

The genes are TRBV27 and TRBJ1-5, with 7 bases lining up with TRBD1. CDR3 length: 16 amino acids. Germline V gene lookup returns CDR1 MNHEY and CDR2 SMNVEV (reference sequence). J was trimmed by 4 bases and V by 2 bases; bases with no gene match: 8. The CDR3 is CASSLGSGGYNQPQHF. CDR3 bases: TGTGCCAGCAGTTTAGGGTCAGGGGGATATAATCAGCCCCAGCATTTT.

V is TRBV9 and J is TRBJ2-1, with D possibly matching TRBD2 (6 bases). CDR3 length: 14 amino acids. CDR1 and CDR2 from the germline V gene are SGDLS and YYNGEE. V lost 4 bases to trimming and J lost 5 bases, with 13 bases between them. DNA for the CDR3: TGTGCCAGCAGCCCCGCCTGGGGGGACAATGAGCAGTTCTTC. Translating gives CASSPAWGDNEQFF.

This chain links TRBV7-2 with TRBJ1-6; 9 bases map to TRBD1. V gave up 5 bases and J gave up 9 bases; unmatched junction bases: 8. From germline, CDR1 is SGHTA and CDR2 FQGNSA. The CDR3 has 15 amino acids. CDR3 sequence (DNA): TGTGCCAGCAGCCTGGGACAGGGTTCGATTTCACCCCTCCACTTT. Its protein product is CASSLGQGSISPLHF. Based on the CDR3 plus reference TRBV7-2 and TRBJ1-6, the full variable domain is GAGVSQSPSNKVTEKGKDVELRCDPISGHTALYWYRQSLGQGLEFLIYFQGNSAPDKSGLPSDRFSAERTGGSVSTLTIQRTQQEDSAVYLCASSLGQGSISPLHFGNGTRLTVT.

V usage is TRBV18 and J usage is TRBJ2-5, with 10 bases that match TRBD1. CDR1 and CDR2 from the germline V gene are KGHSH and LQKENI. The trim removed 2 bases at V and 9 bases at J, leaving 12 bases unmatched. This CDR3 has 16 amino acids. The CDR3 loop reads CASSPISPGGQGAQYF. In nucleotides, the CDR3 is TGTGCCAGCTCACCAATCAGTCCGGGTGGACAGGGGGCCCAGTACTTC.

The chain couples TRBV5-1 to TRBJ2-2; no reliable D call. The germline gives CDR1 SGHRS, CDR2 YFSETQ. The CDR3 loop spans 14 amino acids. V was cut by 0 bases and J by 4 bases, with 7 bases left in between. The CDR3 sequence is CASSLADTTGELFF. The DNA of the CDR3 is TGCGCCAGCAGCTTGGCCGACACCACCGGGGAGCTGTTTTTT.

CDR3 bases: TGTGCCTGGAGTGTAAGGATTAACACTGAAGCTTTCTTT. Translation: CAWSVRINTEAFF. The chain is built from TRBV30 and TRBJ1-1, with unresolved D. V dropped 0 bases and J dropped 2 bases, with 7 bases sitting between them. The germline CDR1 and CDR2 sequences are GTSNPN and SVGIG (reference sequence). This CDR3 is 13 amino acids long.

This clone was detected only once. This chain uses TRBV6-5 with TRBJ1-1; D is uncertain. V lost 0 bases and J 1 base, leaving 9 bases between the germline ends. The CDR3 spans 15 residues. Germline CDR1 MNHEY, CDR2 SVGAGI. CDR3: CASSYSRGPNTEAFF. The CDR3 bases are TGTGCCAGCAGTTACTCGAGAGGGCCGAACACTGAAGCTTTCTTT.

The CDR3 DNA sequence: TGTGCCAGCAGCTCGGGGGGGCGCGGCACTGAAGCTTTCTTT. Residues: CASSSGGRGTEAFF. The chain employs TRBV5-4 and TRBJ1-1, with D maybe TRBD1 (6 bases). Germline CDR1 and CDR2: SGHNT and YYREEE (reference sequence). Trimming cost V 3 bases and J 4 bases, with 13 bases left between them. The CDR3 extends over 14 amino acids.

The chain couples TRBV10-3 to TRBJ1-2; D ambiguous. The V gene lost 0 bases and the J gene lost 4 bases, with 9 bases spanning the gap. CDR3 length: 14 amino acids. Germline V CDR1 and CDR2: ENHRY, SYGVKD. The CDR3 DNA is TGTGCCATCAGTGAGTCGAATCTCATCTATGGCTACACCTTC. This encodes CAISESNLIYGYTF.

J is TRBJ2-7 and V is TRBV6-1; TRBD2 matches 10 bases. J was trimmed by 1 base and V by 4 bases; bases with no gene match: 7. Per the germline V gene, CDR1 is MNHNS and CDR2 is SASEGT. This CDR3 contains 16 residues. CDR3 nucleotides: TGTGCCAGCAGTGCGAAATCTAGCGGGAGTTCCTACGAGCAGTACTTC. It is translated as CASSAKSSGSSYEQYF.

In its sample, this clone was seen once. The J gene is TRBJ2-7, the V gene TRBV2; no clear D. The CDR3 totals 14 residues. Trimming removed 4 bases at V and 0 bases at J, with 10 bases between. In germline, CDR1 is SNHLY, CDR2 FYNNEI. The CDR3, as DNA: TGTGCCAGCAGTGGTGGTGGAAGCTCCTACGAGCAGTACTTC. It translates to CASSGGGSSYEQYF.

V usage is TRBV5-5 and J usage is TRBJ2-7; possible D gene TRBD1, 7 bases. Trimming cost V 2 bases and J 0 bases, with 12 bases left between them. The germline V gene has CDR1 SGHKS and CDR2 YYEKEE (reference sequence). The CDR3 is made up of 15 amino acids. The CDR3 sequence is CASSFRGDSSYEQYF. In nucleotides, the CDR3 is TGTGCCAGCAGCTTCAGGGGGGACAGCTCCTACGAGCAGTACTTC. The variable domain in full, completed from reference TRBV5-5 and TRBJ2-7, reads DAGVTQSPTHLIKTRGQQVTLRCSPISGHKSVSWYQQVLGQGPQFIFQYYEKEERGRGNFPDRFSARQFPNYSSELNVNALLLGDSALYLCASSFRGDSSYEQYFGPGTRLTVT.

This chain joins TRBV5-1 and TRBJ1-1; D is unclear. Trimming pared 6 bases from V and 1 base from J, leaving 13 bases between. Germline V gene lookup returns CDR1 SGHRS and CDR2 YFSETQ. The CDR3 contains 14 residues. The CDR3 region is CASTQLGENTEAFF. The CDR3 DNA reads as TGCGCCAGCACCCAACTCGGGGAGAACACTGAAGCTTTCTTT. The full variable domain, in which reference TRBV5-1 and TRBJ1-1 provide the parts outside the CDR3, is KAGVTQTPRYLIKTRGQQVTLSCSPISGHRSVSWYQQTPGQGLQFLFEYFSETQRNKGNFPGRFSGRQFSNSRSEMNVSTLELGDSALYLCASTQLGENTEAFFGQGTRLTVV.

The chain combines TRBV27 with TRBJ2-5; 7 bases match TRBD1. J lost 6 bases, V lost 5 bases, and 24 bases had no gene match. The CDR3 runs 19 residues. Germline V CDR1 and CDR2: MNHEY, SMNVEV (reference sequence). CDR3 region: CASSPRPRSTGNILKTQYF. In DNA form, the CDR3 reads TGTGCCAGCAGTCCCAGGCCCCGATCGACAGGGAACATCCTGAAGACCCAGTACTTC.

The chain links TRBV28 to TRBJ2-7, with D possibly TRBD1 on 6 matching bases. The V gene's germline CDR1 is MDHEN and CDR2 SYDVKM. The CDR3 contains 14 residues. Trimming left V 1 base short and J 3 bases short, with 10 bases between. CDR3 amino acids: CASSLSLQGYEQYF. The DNA for the CDR3 is TGTGCCAGCAGTTTATCCCTACAGGGCTACGAGCAGTACTTC. Using reference TRBV28 and TRBJ2-7 for the parts outside the CDR3, the full variable domain is DVKVTQSSRYLVKRTGEKVFLECVQDMDHENMFWYRQDPGLGLRLIYFSYDVKMKEKGDIPEGYSVSREKKERFSLILESASTNQTSMYLCASSLSLQGYEQYFGPGTRLTVT.

The rearrangement joins TRBV28 to TRBJ1-4; D call uncertain. This CDR3 contains 13 residues. The V and J ends lost 5 bases and 7 bases respectively, with 11 bases between them. Germline V gene lookup returns CDR1 MDHEN and CDR2 SYDVKM. The DNA for the CDR3 is TGTGCCAGCAGTCCCCACTCTGCTGAAAAACTGTTTTTT. Amino acids: CASSPHSAEKLFF.

This rearrangement joins TRBV30 to TRBJ2-5; 8 bases map to TRBD1. The CDR3 covers 12 residues. The V gene's germline CDR1 is GTSNPN and CDR2 SVGIG (reference sequence). The V segment lost 5 bases and the J segment 2 bases; nucleotides outside the gene matches: 1. This chain's CDR3 is CAWGTGQETQYF. The DNA for the CDR3 is TGTGCCTGGGGGACAGGTCAAGAGACCCAGTACTTC.